Below are 5 T cell receptor beta chains sequenced from a single sample in a study of graft-versus-host responses after intestinal transplantation. Their cognate antigens are unknown. Assay: immunoSEQ multiplex PCR; the TCRdb copy retains only in-frame clones and omits some. Among nearly 95,000 clones, about 93% were seen once, and the ten largest hold about 2%. The sample in question was unstimulated CD8+ T cells sorted from spleen or lymph node cells, obtained before intestinal transplant. The receptors originated from a human donor who received an intestinal transplant.

The chain carries TRBV4-3 and TRBJ1-2; 8 bases agree with TRBD1. The CDR3 consists of 13 residues. The V and J ends lost 3 bases and 5 bases, in that order; junction bases with no gene match: 2. Looked up from germline, CDR1 is LGHNA and CDR2 is YSLEER. The DNA of the CDR3 is TGCGCCAGCAGCCAGGACAGGGAGTATGGCTACACCTTC. Translated, it gives CASSQDREYGYTF.

In DNA form, the CDR3 reads TGCGCCAGCAGCCAATGGGGGGGCTTCAATCAGCCCCAGCATTTT. This gives the protein CASSQWGGFNQPQHF. This chain joins TRBV4-1 and TRBJ1-5, with D tentatively TRBD1 (6 bases). Germline loops: CDR1 MGHRA, CDR2 YSYEKL. Trimming removed 2 bases from V and 3 bases from J, with 11 bases in between. This CDR3 region has 15 residues.

V gene TRBV9 combines with J gene TRBJ1-5; D is unresolved. V was clipped by 3 bases and J by 3 bases, with 13 bases between them. Germline CDR1 reads SGDLS; CDR2 reads YYNGEE. The CDR3 loop spans 15 amino acids. CDR3 DNA sequence: TGTGCCAGCAGCGCCCGGGAGGTTCCCAATCAGCCCCAGCATTTT. Residues: CASSAREVPNQPQHF.

The J gene is TRBJ1-1, the V gene TRBV6-1; 9 nucleotides agree with TRBD1. The CDR3 is made up of 13 amino acids. V shed 7 bases, J shed 5 bases, and the junction held 5 bases outside the gene matches. Germline loops: CDR1 MNHNS, CDR2 SASEGT. CDR3 protein: CASTLTGGTEAFF. CDR3 DNA sequence: TGTGCCAGCACCCTGACAGGGGGTACTGAAGCTTTCTTT.

J is TRBJ2-1 and V is TRBV18; 7 nucleotides line up with TRBD2. V lost 3 bases, J lost 5 bases, and 1 base stayed unmatched. This CDR3 region has 13 residues. CDR1 is KGHSH and CDR2 is LQKENI in the germline V gene. CDR3 sequence: CASSPRGDNEQFF. Written as DNA, the CDR3 is TGTGCCAGCTCACCCCGGGGGGACAATGAGCAGTTCTTC.